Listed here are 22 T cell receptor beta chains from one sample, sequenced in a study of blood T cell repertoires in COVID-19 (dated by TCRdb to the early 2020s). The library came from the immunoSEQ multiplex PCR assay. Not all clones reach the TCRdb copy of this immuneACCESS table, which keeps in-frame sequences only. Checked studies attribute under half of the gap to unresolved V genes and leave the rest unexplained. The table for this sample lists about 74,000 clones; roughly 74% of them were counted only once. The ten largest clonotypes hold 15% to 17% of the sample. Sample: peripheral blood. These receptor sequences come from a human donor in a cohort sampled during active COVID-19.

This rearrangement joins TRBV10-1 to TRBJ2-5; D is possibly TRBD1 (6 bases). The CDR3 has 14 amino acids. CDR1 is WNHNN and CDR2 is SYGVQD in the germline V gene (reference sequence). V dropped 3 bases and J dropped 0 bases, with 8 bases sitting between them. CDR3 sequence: CASSEGGYQETQYF. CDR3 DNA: TGCGCCAGCAGTGAAGGGGGTTACCAAGAGACCCAGTACTTC.

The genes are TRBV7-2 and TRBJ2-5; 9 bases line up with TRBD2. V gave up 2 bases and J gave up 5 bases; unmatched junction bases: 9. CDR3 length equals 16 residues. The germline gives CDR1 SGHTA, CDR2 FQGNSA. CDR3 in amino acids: CASSLRLAGRAETQYF. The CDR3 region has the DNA TGTGCCAGCAGCTTAAGGCTAGCGGGACGGGCGGAGACCCAGTACTTC.

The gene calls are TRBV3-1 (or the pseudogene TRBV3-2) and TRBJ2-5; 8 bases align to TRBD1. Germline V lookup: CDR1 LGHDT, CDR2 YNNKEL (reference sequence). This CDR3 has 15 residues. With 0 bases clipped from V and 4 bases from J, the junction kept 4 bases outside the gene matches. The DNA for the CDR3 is TGTGCCAGCAGCCAAGAAACAGGGGGAGGAGAGACCCAGTACTTC. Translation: CASSQETGGGETQYF.

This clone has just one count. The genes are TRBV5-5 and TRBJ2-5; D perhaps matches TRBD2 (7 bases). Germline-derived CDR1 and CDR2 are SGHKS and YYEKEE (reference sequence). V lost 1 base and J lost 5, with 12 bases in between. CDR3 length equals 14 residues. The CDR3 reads CASSLFGGQETQYF. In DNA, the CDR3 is TGTGCCAGCAGCTTGTTCGGGGGGCAGGAGACCCAGTACTTC.

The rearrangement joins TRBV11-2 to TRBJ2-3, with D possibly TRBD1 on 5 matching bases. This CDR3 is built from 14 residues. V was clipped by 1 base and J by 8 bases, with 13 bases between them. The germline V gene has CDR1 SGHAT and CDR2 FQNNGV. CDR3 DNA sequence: TGTGCCAGCAGCTTAGCGGGCCGGCAGGGTACGCAGTATTTT. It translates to CASSLAGRQGTQYF.

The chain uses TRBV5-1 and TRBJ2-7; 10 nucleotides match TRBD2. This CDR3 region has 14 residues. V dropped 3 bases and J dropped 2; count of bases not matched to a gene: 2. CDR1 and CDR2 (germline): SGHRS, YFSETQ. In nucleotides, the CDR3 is TGCGCCAGCAGCTCAGCGGGAGGGCCCTACGAGCAGTACTTC. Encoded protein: CASSSAGGPYEQYF.

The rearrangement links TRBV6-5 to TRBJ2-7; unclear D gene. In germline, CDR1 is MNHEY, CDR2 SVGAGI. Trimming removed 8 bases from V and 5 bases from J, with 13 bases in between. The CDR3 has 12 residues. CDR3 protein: CASVSNSHEQYF. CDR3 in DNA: TGTGCCAGCGTGTCGAATAGCCACGAGCAGTACTTC.

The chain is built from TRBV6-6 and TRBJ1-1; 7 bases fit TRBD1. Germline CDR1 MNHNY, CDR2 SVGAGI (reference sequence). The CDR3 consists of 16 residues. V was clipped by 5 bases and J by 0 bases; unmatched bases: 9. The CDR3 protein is CASSPPTTGMNTEAFF. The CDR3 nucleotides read TGTGCCAGCAGTCCCCCGACGACAGGGATGAACACTGAAGCTTTCTTT.

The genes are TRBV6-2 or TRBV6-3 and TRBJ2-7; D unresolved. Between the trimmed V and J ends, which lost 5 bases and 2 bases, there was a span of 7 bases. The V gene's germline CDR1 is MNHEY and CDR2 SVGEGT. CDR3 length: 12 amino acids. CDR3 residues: CASSEVTYEQYF. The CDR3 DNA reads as TGTGCCAGCAGTGAGGTCACCTACGAGCAGTACTTC.

The CDR3 bases are TGTGCCAGCAGTGCGTTAACTAGCGGGAAGGAGCAGTACTTC. Translating gives CASSALTSGKEQYF. J is TRBJ2-7 and V is TRBV27; 10 bases fit TRBD2. V trimming: 5 bases; J trimming: 7 bases; junction bases outside the gene matches: 8. This CDR3 is 14 amino acids long. The germline gives CDR1 MNHEY, CDR2 SMNVEV (reference sequence).

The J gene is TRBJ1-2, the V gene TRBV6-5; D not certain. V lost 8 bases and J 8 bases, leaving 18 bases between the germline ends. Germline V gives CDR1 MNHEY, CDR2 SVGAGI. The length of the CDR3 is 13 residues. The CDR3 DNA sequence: TGTGCCAGCGCTTTTAGTCCGATAGAGGGCTACACCTTC. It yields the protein CASAFSPIEGYTF.

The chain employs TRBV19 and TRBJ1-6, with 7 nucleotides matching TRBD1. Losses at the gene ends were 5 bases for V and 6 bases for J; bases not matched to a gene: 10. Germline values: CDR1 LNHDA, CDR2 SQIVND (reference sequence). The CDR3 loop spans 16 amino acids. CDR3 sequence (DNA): TGTGCCAGTAGTGCCCTGGACAGGAGCACTAATTCACCCCTCCACTTT. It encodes CASSALDRSTNSPLHF.

The CDR3 loop is CASSSRGTALRYTF. Written as DNA, the CDR3 is TGTGCCAGCAGTTCTCGGGGGACAGCGCTTCGGTACACCTTC. This rearrangement joins TRBV27 to TRBJ1-2; TRBD1 aligns across 7 bases. The V segment lost 4 bases and the J segment 11 bases; nucleotides outside the gene matches: 13. Germline CDR1 reads MNHEY; CDR2 reads SMNVEV (reference sequence). This CDR3 spans 14 amino acids.

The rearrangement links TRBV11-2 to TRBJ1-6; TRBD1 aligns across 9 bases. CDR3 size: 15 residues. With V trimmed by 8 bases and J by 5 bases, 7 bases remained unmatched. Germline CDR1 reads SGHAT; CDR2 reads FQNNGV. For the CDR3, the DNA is TGTGCCAGCGGTAACAGGGGGCGTGATAATTCACCCCTCCACTTT. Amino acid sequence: CASGNRGRDNSPLHF.

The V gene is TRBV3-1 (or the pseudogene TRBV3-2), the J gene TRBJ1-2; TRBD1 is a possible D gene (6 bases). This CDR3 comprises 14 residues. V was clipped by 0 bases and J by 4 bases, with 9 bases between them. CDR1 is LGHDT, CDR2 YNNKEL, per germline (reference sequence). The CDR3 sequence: CASSQDPRGYGYTF. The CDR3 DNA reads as TGTGCCAGCAGCCAAGATCCCAGGGGCTATGGCTACACCTTC.

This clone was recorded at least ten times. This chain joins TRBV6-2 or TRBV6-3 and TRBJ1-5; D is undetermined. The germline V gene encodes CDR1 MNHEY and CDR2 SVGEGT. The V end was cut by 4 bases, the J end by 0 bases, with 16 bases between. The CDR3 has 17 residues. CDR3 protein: CASSFLIGGSSNQPQHF. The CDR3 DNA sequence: TGTGCCAGCAGTTTCCTTATTGGAGGCAGTAGCAATCAGCCCCAGCATTTT.

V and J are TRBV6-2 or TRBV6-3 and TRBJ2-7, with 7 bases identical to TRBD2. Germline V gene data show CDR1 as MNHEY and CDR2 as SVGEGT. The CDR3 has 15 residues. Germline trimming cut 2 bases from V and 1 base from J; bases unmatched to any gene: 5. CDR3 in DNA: TGTGCCAGCAGTTACGATTTGGGACTATCCTACGAGCAGTACTTC. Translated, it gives CASSYDLGLSYEQYF.

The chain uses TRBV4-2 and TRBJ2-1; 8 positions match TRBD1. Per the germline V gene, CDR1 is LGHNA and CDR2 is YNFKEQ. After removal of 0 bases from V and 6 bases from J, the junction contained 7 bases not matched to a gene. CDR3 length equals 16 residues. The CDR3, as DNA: TGTGCCAGCAGCCAAGAACCGGGACAGGTGCTCAATGAGCAGTTCTTC. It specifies CASSQEPGQVLNEQFF.

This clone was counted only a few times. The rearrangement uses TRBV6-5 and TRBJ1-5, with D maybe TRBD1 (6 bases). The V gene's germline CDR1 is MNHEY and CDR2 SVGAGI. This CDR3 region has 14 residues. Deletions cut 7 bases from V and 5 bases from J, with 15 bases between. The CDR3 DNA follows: TGTGCCAGCATCCTACGGGGGGGGCATCAGCCCCAGCATTTT. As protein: CASILRGGHQPQHF.

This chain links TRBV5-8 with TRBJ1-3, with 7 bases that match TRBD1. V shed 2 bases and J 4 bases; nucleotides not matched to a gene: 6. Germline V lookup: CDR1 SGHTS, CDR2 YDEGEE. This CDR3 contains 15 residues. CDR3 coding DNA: TGTGCCAGCAGCTTACTCCGGGACAGAGGAAACACCATATATTTT. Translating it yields CASSLLRDRGNTIYF. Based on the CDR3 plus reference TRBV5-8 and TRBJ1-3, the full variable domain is EAGVTQSPTHLIKTRGQQATLRCSPISGHTSVYWYQQALGLGLQFLLWYDEGEERNRGNFPPRFSGRQFPNYSSELNVNALELEDSALYLCASSLLRDRGNTIYFGEGSWLTVV.

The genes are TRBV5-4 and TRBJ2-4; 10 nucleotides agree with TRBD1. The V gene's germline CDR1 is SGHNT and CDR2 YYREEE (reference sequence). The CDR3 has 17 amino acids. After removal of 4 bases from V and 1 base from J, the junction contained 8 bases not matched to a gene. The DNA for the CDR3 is TGTGCCAGCAGCCCGGGACAGGGGATAGCGGCCAAAAACATTCAGTACTTC. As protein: CASSPGQGIAAKNIQYF.

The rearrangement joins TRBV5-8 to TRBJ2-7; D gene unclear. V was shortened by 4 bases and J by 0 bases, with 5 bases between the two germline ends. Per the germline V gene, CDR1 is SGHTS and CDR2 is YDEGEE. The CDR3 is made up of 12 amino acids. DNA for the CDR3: TGTGCCAGCAGCAATCGCTCCTACGAGCAGTACTTC. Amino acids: CASSNRSYEQYF.